The 7 T cell receptor beta chains given below trace back to one sample, sequenced in a study of blood T cells in healthy people across ages. PCR was performed a second time for roughly 7 to 12 cycles using a sample-barcoded 5' primer and a J-beta primer mix. From the 5' RACE reads, TCRdb called clonotypes with MiXCR, one entry per CDR3 protein. The data show about 1,800,000 distinct CDR3 sequences, approximately 28% seen once. Source material: blood. The receptors stem from a woman aged 25 to 39 in good health.

The rearrangement links TRBV27 to TRBJ2-7, with D perhaps being TRBD1 or TRBD2 (5 bases each). CDR1 MNHEY and CDR2 SMNVEV come from the germline V gene (reference sequence). Deletions cut 10 bases from V and 9 bases from J, with 25 bases between. This CDR3 has 14 residues. DNA for the CDR3: TGTGCCAACAGACCCGTAGGGGTGGTTGGGGGGCAGTACTTC. This gives the protein CANRPVGVVGGQYF.

There are a few counts of this clonotype. The gene calls are TRBV7-2 and TRBJ2-5, with D unclear. The CDR3 is 15 residues long. Deletions cut 5 bases from V and 1 base from J, with 14 bases between. Germline V gene sequence: CDR1 SGHTA, CDR2 FQGNSA. The CDR3 spells CASSPFFTSQETQYF. DNA for the CDR3: TGTGCCAGCAGCCCATTCTTCACTTCCCAAGAGACCCAGTACTTC.

This clonotype turned up a few times. The chain employs TRBV9 and TRBJ2-1; unclear D gene. The germline V gene has CDR1 SGDLS and CDR2 YYNGEE. V lost 0 bases, J lost 4 bases, and 8 bases lay in between. CDR3 length: 14 residues. The CDR3 coding sequence is TGTGCCAGCAGCGTAGAATGGGGATACAATGAGCAGTTCTTC. Translated, it gives CASSVEWGYNEQFF.

The chain employs TRBV29-1 and TRBJ2-2, with D possibly matching TRBD1 (5 bases). Germline values: CDR1 SQVTM, CDR2 ANQGSEA. The CDR3 has 13 amino acids. V lost 3 bases to trimming and J lost 4 bases, with 9 bases between them. CDR3 nucleotides: TGCAGCGTTGAGGCCAGGGCCACCGGGGAGCTGTTTTTT. Encoded protein: CSVEARATGELFF.

The chain combines TRBV7-9 with TRBJ2-1; TRBD2 might be the D (6 bases). Germline V gives CDR1 SEHNR, CDR2 FQNEAQ (reference sequence). CDR3 length equals 17 residues. The V and J ends lost 7 bases and 0 bases respectively, with 19 bases between them. CDR3: CASTSGRESGSYNEQFF. CDR3 coding DNA: TGTGCCAGCACCTCCGGGCGGGAATCCGGCTCCTACAATGAGCAGTTCTTC.

V and J are TRBV12-5 and TRBJ2-2; a possible D gene is TRBD1 (5 bases). There are 14 residues in the CDR3. Germline CDR1 reads LGHNT; CDR2 reads FRNRAP. Trimming left V 5 bases short and J 6 bases short, with 13 bases between. CDR3 loop: CASGRPLGAGELFF. The CDR3 region has the DNA TGTGCTAGTGGTCGCCCCTTAGGGGCCGGGGAGCTGTTTTTT.

In the case of this clonotype: A single base separates this from a much larger clone, so it may be a read error. The rearrangement links TRBV29-1 to TRBJ1-2; perhaps TRBD1 as D (6 bases). CDR3 size: 11 residues. CDR1 is SQVTM, CDR2 ANQGSEA, per germline. In DNA form, the CDR3 reads TGCAATGGATACAGGGACGGTGGCTACACCTTC. Translation gives CNGYRDGGYTF.